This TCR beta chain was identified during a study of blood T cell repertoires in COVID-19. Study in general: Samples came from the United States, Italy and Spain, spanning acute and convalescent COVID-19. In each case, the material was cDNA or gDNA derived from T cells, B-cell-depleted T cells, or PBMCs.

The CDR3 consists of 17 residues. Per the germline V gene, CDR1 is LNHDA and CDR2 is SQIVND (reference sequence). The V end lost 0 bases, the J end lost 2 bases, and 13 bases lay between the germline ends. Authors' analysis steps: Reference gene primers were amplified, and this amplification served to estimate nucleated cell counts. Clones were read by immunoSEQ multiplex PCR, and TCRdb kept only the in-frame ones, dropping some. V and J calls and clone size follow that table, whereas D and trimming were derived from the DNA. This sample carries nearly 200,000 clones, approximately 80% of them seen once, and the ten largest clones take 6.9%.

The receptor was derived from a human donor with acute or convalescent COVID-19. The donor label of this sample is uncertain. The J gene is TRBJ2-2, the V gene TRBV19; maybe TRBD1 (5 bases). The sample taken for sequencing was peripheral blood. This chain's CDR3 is CASSIDLRGPNTGELFF. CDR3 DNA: TGTGCCAGTAGTATAGATCTTAGGGGTCCTAACACCGGGGAGCTGTTTTTT.